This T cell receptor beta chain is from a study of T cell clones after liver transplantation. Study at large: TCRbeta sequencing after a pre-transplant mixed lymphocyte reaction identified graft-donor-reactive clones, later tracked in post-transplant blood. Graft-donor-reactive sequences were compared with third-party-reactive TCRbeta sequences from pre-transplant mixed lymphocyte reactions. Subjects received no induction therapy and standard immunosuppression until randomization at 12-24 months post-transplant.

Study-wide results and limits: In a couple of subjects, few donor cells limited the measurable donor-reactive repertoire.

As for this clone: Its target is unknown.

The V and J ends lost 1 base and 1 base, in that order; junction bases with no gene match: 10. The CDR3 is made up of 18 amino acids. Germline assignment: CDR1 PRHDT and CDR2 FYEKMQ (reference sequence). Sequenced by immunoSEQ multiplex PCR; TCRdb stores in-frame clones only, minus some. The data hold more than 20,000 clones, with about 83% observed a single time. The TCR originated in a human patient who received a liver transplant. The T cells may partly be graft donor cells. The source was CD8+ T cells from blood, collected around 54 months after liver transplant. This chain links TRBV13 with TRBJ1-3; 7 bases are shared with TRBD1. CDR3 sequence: CASSLALLDRHSGNTIYF. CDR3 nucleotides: TGTGCCAGCAGCTTAGCCTTGTTGGACAGGCATTCTGGAAACACCATATATTTT.